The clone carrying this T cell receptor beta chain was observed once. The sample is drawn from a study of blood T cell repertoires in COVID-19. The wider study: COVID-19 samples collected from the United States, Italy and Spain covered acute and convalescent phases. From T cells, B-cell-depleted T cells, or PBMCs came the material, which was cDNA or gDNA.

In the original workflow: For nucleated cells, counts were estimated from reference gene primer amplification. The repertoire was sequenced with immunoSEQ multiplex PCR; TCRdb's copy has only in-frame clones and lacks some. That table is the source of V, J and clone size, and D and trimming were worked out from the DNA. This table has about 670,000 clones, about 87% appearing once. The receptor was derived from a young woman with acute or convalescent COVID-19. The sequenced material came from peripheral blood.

The CDR3 DNA reads as TGTGCCAGCAGTTTAATCGAGTTTGAGCAGTTCTTC. Translating it yields CASSLIEFEQFF. This sequence joins TRBV6-2 or TRBV6-3 and TRBJ2-1; D is uncertain. V lost 4 bases and J 9 bases, leaving 10 bases between the germline ends. This CDR3 spans 12 amino acids. The germline gives CDR1 MNHEY, CDR2 SVGEGT.